Following are 12 T cell receptor beta chains from one sample sequenced in a study of shared clonotypes between healthy human individuals. The naive CD8 population came from CD45RO-negative cells selected for CCR7, without terminally differentiated effector memory CD45RA+ cells. The data were produced by immunoSEQ multiplex PCR, yet TCRdb's version contains in-frame clones alone and is incomplete. This sample has roughly 2,000,000 clones, with just over 90% found just once. The sequenced material came from naive CD8+ T cells from PBMCs. These receptors all come from a man between 18 and 35 years old in good health. Some clones in this sample may be carry-over from other donors' samples.

In this sample, this clone turned up a few times. This chain uses TRBV15 with TRBJ1-1; D perhaps matches TRBD1 (6 bases). V was pared by 4 bases and J by 4 bases, with 16 bases between. Germline V gene data show CDR1 as LNHNV and CDR2 as YYDKDF (reference sequence). This CDR3 region has 15 residues. The DNA for the CDR3 is TGTGCCACCAGCAAGCATTTGGAGGGGGTCACTGAAGCTTTCTTT. Its protein product is CATSKHLEGVTEAFF.

This clone has only a few counts. V and J are TRBV9 and TRBJ1-1, with 7 bases aligning to TRBD1. Trimming at V came to 0 bases and at J to 0 bases, leaving 5 bases not matched to a gene. In germline, CDR1 is SGDLS, CDR2 YYNGEE. The CDR3 loop spans 16 amino acids. CDR3: CASSVATGTVNTEAFF. DNA for the CDR3: TGTGCCAGCAGCGTAGCTACCGGGACAGTGAACACTGAAGCTTTCTTT.

There are a few counts of this clone. The chain couples TRBV25-1 to TRBJ1-5; D remains unclear. Germline CDR1 and CDR2: MGHDK and SYGVNS. V lost 4 bases, J lost 3 bases, and 7 bases lay in between. The CDR3 covers 13 residues. The CDR3 loop is CASSANTNQPQHF. CDR3 bases: TGTGCCAGCAGTGCCAACACCAATCAGCCCCAGCATTTT.

This clone was recorded only once. The V and J genes are TRBV7-8 and TRBJ2-2; D is possibly TRBD2 (5 bases). The CDR3 covers 17 residues. Deletions cut 1 base from V and 6 bases from J, with 18 bases between. The germline V gene has CDR1 SGHVS and CDR2 FQNEAQ. The CDR3 DNA follows: TGTGCCAGCAGCTTAGAGGTGCGGGTGAAAATGGCCGGGGAGCTGTTTTTT. Its protein product is CASSLEVRVKMAGELFF. The full variable domain, rest sourced from reference TRBV7-8 and TRBJ2-2, is GAGVSQSPRYKVAKRGQDVALRCDPISGHVSLFWYQQALGQGPEFLTYFQNEAQLDKSGLPSDRFFAERPEGSVSTLKIQRTQQEDSAVYLCASSLEVRVKMAGELFFGEGSRLTVL.

This chain connects TRBV7-9 to TRBJ1-1; 7 positions agree with TRBD1. The CDR3 covers 14 residues. After removal of 4 bases from V and 0 bases from J, the junction contained 2 bases not matched to a gene. Germline lookup yields CDR1 SEHNR and CDR2 FQNEAQ (reference sequence). The CDR3 sequence is CASSWDSLNTEAFF. DNA of the CDR3: TGTGCCAGCAGCTGGGACAGCCTGAACACTGAAGCTTTCTTT.

The genes are TRBV4-3 and TRBJ1-2; D call uncertain. The CDR3 loop spans 15 amino acids. Germline V CDR1 and CDR2: LGHNA, YSLEER. V dropped 4 bases and J dropped 8 bases, with 20 bases sitting between them. CDR3 protein: CASSRTVGLSGGYTF. As DNA, the CDR3 is TGCGCCAGCAGCCGAACGGTGGGCCTCAGTGGGGGCTACACCTTC.

In the case of this clone: This same CDR3 is encoded by further DNA sequences in the sample. The chain carries TRBV29-1 and TRBJ2-7; TRBD2 might be the D (6 bases). V dropped 4 bases and J dropped 0 bases, with 10 bases sitting between them. The CDR3 extends over 13 amino acids. Germline CDR1 and CDR2: SQVTM and ANQGSEA. Written as DNA, the CDR3 is TGCAGCGTTGTCGGCGGGAACTCCTACGAGCAGTACTTC. Its translation is CSVVGGNSYEQYF.

This chain connects TRBV7-8 to TRBJ2-1, with TRBD2 matching over 7 bases. This CDR3 spans 13 amino acids. V trimming: 6 bases; J trimming: 6 bases; junction bases outside the gene matches: 5. Germline V CDR1 and CDR2: SGHVS, FQNEAQ. CDR3 sequence reads: CASRGGRGNEQFF. The CDR3 coding sequence is TGTGCCAGCAGGGGCGGGAGAGGCAATGAGCAGTTCTTC.

The table lists this clone with a count of one. At the DNA level, this CDR3 is encoded by other sequences in the same sample as well. The gene calls are TRBV28 and TRBJ2-2, with 10 bases lining up with TRBD2. Germline CDR1 is MDHEN and CDR2 is SYDVKM. The CDR3 length is 15 residues. V gave up 3 bases and J gave up 4 bases; unmatched junction bases: 2. The CDR3 DNA reads as TGTGCCAGCAGTTTCCTAGCGGGAGTCACCGGGGAGCTGTTTTTT. Protein: CASSFLAGVTGELFF.

The chain combines TRBV4-1 with TRBJ1-2, with 7 bases matching TRBD1. The CDR3 extends over 15 amino acids. In germline, CDR1 is MGHRA, CDR2 YSYEKL. Unmatched junction bases numbered 9, after V lost 4 bases and J lost 4 bases. This CDR3 is CASSLGGGVIYGYTF. The CDR3 nucleotides read TGCGCCAGCAGCCTAGGGGGCGGAGTAATCTATGGCTACACCTTC.

The chain carries TRBV11-2 and TRBJ2-7, with 7 positions matching TRBD1. The CDR3 runs 13 residues. Germline CDR1 is SGHAT and CDR2 is FQNNGV. Trimming took 4 bases from V and 5 from J; bases not matched to a gene: 5. CDR3: CASSSTGDHEQYF. As DNA, the CDR3 is TGTGCCAGCAGCTCTACAGGGGACCACGAGCAGTACTTC. Based on the CDR3 plus reference TRBV11-2 and TRBJ2-7, the full variable domain is EAGVAQSPRYKIIEKRQSVAFWCNPISGHATLYWYQQILGQGPKLLIQFQNNGVVDDSQLPKDRFSAERLKGVDSTLKIQPAKLEDSAVYLCASSSTGDHEQYFGPGTRLTVT.

This clone is a singleton in its sample. This chain links TRBV4-1 with TRBJ2-5, with D perhaps TRBD2 (6 bases). CDR3 size: 17 residues. Germline values: CDR1 MGHRA, CDR2 YSYEKL. The V end lost 6 bases, the J end lost 5 bases, and 25 bases lay between the germline ends. The CDR3 region has the DNA TGCGCCAGCAGTCCCCGCATCAAACCGGGACTGGGGGAGACCCAGTACTTC. Residues: CASSPRIKPGLGETQYF.